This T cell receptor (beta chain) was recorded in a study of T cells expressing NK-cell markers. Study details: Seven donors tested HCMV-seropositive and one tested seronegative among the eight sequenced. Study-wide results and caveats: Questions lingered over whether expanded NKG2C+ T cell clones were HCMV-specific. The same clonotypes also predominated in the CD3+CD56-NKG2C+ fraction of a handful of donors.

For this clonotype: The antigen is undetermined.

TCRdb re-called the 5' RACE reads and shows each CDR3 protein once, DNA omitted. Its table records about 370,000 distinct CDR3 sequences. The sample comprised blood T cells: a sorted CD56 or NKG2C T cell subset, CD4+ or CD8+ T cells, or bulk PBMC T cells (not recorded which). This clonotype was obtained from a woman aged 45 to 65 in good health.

CDR3: CASSPSGSRYEQYF. The chain combines TRBV10-1 with TRBJ2-7; checking the TCRdb D call of TRBD2 is not possible without DNA. The V gene's germline CDR1 is WNHNN and CDR2 SYGVQD (reference sequence). The CDR3 contains 14 residues.